This TCR beta chain emerged from a study of post-analysis software for immune sequencing data. At the level of the study: Relapsing-remitting, secondary progressive and progressive-relapsing courses of multiple sclerosis were included. Regarding the study as a whole: Relative to controls, patients with multiple sclerosis showed significantly lower normalized Chao1 diversity. Relative to controls, patients had five TRBV segments at higher frequency, with TRBV5-6, TRBV5-1 and TRBV20-1 among these.

Each TCR beta cDNA library carried unique molecular identifiers. The yield from roughly 1 to 10 million T cells was about 500,000 cDNA molecules in total. Using its own MiXCR run on the PCR reads, TCRdb lists one record per CDR3 protein. Among approximately 440,000 distinct CDR3 sequences listed, nearly 45% were seen once. The V and J ends lost 4 bases and 4 bases respectively, with 10 bases between them. Germline CDR1 and CDR2: LGHNA and YSLEER. CDR3 size: 13 residues. This clonotype was seen a handful of times. What it binds is unknown. The sequence was collected from a girl aged 5-17 years with multiple sclerosis. The source material was blood. The chain links TRBV4-3 to TRBJ1-2, with a possible D match to TRBD1 (6 bases). For the CDR3, the DNA is TGCGCCAGCAGCCCCCGACAGGCCTATGGCTACACCTTC. It codes for CASSPRQAYGYTF.